These 12 T cell receptor beta chains were sequenced from one sample in a study of blood T cell repertoires in COVID-19. Clones were sequenced by immunoSEQ multiplex PCR, and TCRdb holds only the in-frame ones, with some missing. There are about 69,000 clones in the sample; 85% to 90% occur only once, and under 3% lies in the top ten. The sample taken for sequencing was peripheral blood. The receptor set was obtained from an elderly man with acute or convalescent COVID-19.

The rearrangement links TRBV5-1 to TRBJ1-6; D is undetermined. V was pared by 4 bases and J by 7 bases, with 21 bases between. In germline, CDR1 is SGHRS, CDR2 YFSETQ. This CDR3 region has 17 residues. For the CDR3, the DNA is TGCGCCAGCAGCCCAGAGGGAGGGAGGATAATAAATTCACCCCTCCACTTT. It is translated as CASSPEGGRIINSPLHF.

The DNA for the CDR3 is TGCGCCAGCAGCCTAGGCACGGGGTACGAGCAGTACTTC. Translating it yields CASSLGTGYEQYF. The rearrangement links TRBV4-3 to TRBJ2-7; the D gene is possibly TRBD2 (5 bases). The CDR3 runs 13 residues. V was cut by 4 bases and J by 4 bases, with 11 bases left in between. CDR1 and CDR2 from the germline V gene are LGHNA and YSLEER.

V gene TRBV5-1 combines with J gene TRBJ2-2, with 8 bases fitting TRBD1. Germline V lookup: CDR1 SGHRS, CDR2 YFSETQ. This CDR3 is built from 16 residues. V gave up 4 bases and J gave up 2 bases; unmatched junction bases: 7. The CDR3 here is CASSVYGQGNTGELFF. CDR3 sequence (DNA): TGCGCCAGCAGCGTTTATGGACAGGGAAACACCGGGGAGCTGTTTTTT.

The chain employs TRBV11-3 and TRBJ1-1; TRBD1 is a possible D gene (6 bases). The V end was cut by 4 bases, the J end by 8 bases, with 14 bases between. This CDR3 is 13 amino acids long. Germline assignment: CDR1 SGHNT and CDR2 YENEEA. The CDR3 DNA reads as TGTGCCAGCAGCTATACAGGGTCCCCAGAAGCTTTCTTT. Translation: CASSYTGSPEAFF. The variable domain in full, with the rest retrieved from reference TRBV11-3 and TRBJ1-1, is EAGVVQSPRYKIIEKKQPVAFWCNPISGHNTLYWYLQNLGQGPELLIRYENEEAVDDSQLPKDRFSAERLKGVDSTLKIQPAELGDSAVYLCASSYTGSPEAFFGQGTRLTVV.

The sample holds one count of this clone. The V and J genes are TRBV3-1 (or the pseudogene TRBV3-2) and TRBJ2-7, with 9 bases that match TRBD2. The CDR3 has 16 residues. V trimming: 5 bases; J trimming: 0 bases; junction bases outside the gene matches: 8. Germline V lookup: CDR1 LGHDT, CDR2 YNNKEL (reference sequence). This CDR3 is CASSSSAGGSSYEQYF. For the CDR3, the DNA is TGTGCCAGCAGCTCTTCAGCGGGAGGCAGCTCCTACGAGCAGTACTTC.

The gene calls are TRBV9 and TRBJ1-6; D possibly corresponds to TRBD1 (5 bases). With 2 bases removed from V and 7 bases from J, the gap between germline ends came to 7 bases. The germline gives CDR1 SGDLS, CDR2 YYNGEE. This CDR3 comprises 13 residues. The CDR3 spells CASSVKGNSPLHF. The CDR3 DNA reads TGTGCCAGCAGCGTGAAGGGGAATTCACCCCTCCACTTT.

The gene calls are TRBV10-3 and TRBJ1-1, with 7 bases identical to TRBD1. Unmatched junction bases numbered 7, after V lost 5 bases and J lost 4 bases. This CDR3 spans 14 amino acids. Germline V gene sequence: CDR1 ENHRY, CDR2 SYGVKD. This chain's CDR3 is CAISPTGSGTEAFF. DNA of the CDR3: TGTGCCATCAGTCCGACAGGGTCAGGCACTGAAGCTTTCTTT.

J is TRBJ1-5 and V is TRBV5-1; D gene unclear. This CDR3 is 15 amino acids long. From germline, CDR1 is SGHRS and CDR2 YFSETQ. V gave up 7 bases and J gave up 1 base, with 15 bases separating them. CDR3 region: CASRQSAGSNQPQHF. The CDR3 DNA follows: TGCGCCAGCCGCCAATCTGCGGGAAGCAATCAGCCCCAGCATTTT.

J is TRBJ2-7 and V is TRBV5-6; D is possibly TRBD2 (5 bases). The CDR3 is 14 amino acids. The V and J ends lost 2 bases and 6 bases respectively, with 15 bases between them. In germline, CDR1 is SGHDT, CDR2 YYEEEE. The CDR3 DNA follows: TGTGCCAGCAGCTTCCCCGGGAAGTTCGGCGAGCAGTACTTC. This translates into CASSFPGKFGEQYF.

The table lists this clone with a few counts. Other DNA sequences in the same sample also yield this CDR3. The rearrangement uses TRBV11-2 and TRBJ2-1; perhaps TRBD2 as D (6 bases). Trimming cost V 3 bases and J 0 bases, with 9 bases left between them. This CDR3 has 15 amino acids. The V gene's germline CDR1 is SGHAT and CDR2 FQNNGV. The chain's CDR3 is CASSFSGSSYNEQFF. The CDR3, as DNA: TGTGCCAGCAGCTTTAGCGGTAGCTCCTACAATGAGCAGTTCTTC.

The gene calls are TRBV7-2 and TRBJ2-7; the D gene is possibly TRBD1 (5 bases). CDR1 and CDR2 (germline): SGHTA, FQGNSA. Trimming took 0 bases from V and 7 from J, leaving 16 bases between them. The CDR3 loop spans 15 amino acids. CDR3 sequence: CASSLAPGRVFEQYF. CDR3 sequence (DNA): TGTGCCAGCAGCTTAGCCCCTGGCAGGGTTTTTGAGCAGTACTTC.

The rearrangement joins TRBV5-6 to TRBJ1-6; TRBD1 matches at 7 bases. The V gene's germline CDR1 is SGHDT and CDR2 YYEEEE. The CDR3 has 15 amino acids. V lost 4 bases, J lost 7 bases, and 8 bases stayed unmatched. The CDR3 DNA is TGTGCCAGCAGCATGACAGGGACTGTAAATTCACCCCTCCACTTT. Its translation is CASSMTGTVNSPLHF.